This T cell receptor beta chain was recovered during a study of spatial heterogeneity in lung cancer. Overall study context: Sequence detection consistently recorded a greater number of beta-chain than alpha-chain sequences. More than 9.5 raw reads, on average, carried each unique TCR and UMI combination. Study results and limitations: Blood carried ubiquitous expanded tumor TCRs more at resection than follow-up.

The V gene's germline CDR1 is MGHRA and CDR2 YSYEKL. The CDR3 spans 15 residues. Trimming removed 10 bases from V and 6 bases from J; junction bases left unmatched: 15. This clonotype was observed a handful of times. Its target is unknown. As to time point: sample taken at primary tumor resection. In each case, whole RNA from tumor, nontumor lung or frozen PBMC was sequenced unsorted. The study tagged each TCR cDNA molecule with a unique molecular identifier. TCRdb reanalysed the 5' RACE reads using MiXCR and keeps one entry per CDR3 protein. The sample has just under 40,000 distinct CDR3 sequences; approximately 5.5% are singletons.

Here the sequenced sample was PBMCs, taken at surgery. The chain employs TRBV4-1 and TRBJ2-3, with 8 bases aligning to TRBD2. This receptor was identified in a male donor with early-stage non-small cell lung cancer. This CDR3 reads CATAETGGPLDTQYF. The CDR3 DNA reads as TGCGCCACCGCAGAAACGGGGGGGCCGTTGGATACGCAGTATTTT.